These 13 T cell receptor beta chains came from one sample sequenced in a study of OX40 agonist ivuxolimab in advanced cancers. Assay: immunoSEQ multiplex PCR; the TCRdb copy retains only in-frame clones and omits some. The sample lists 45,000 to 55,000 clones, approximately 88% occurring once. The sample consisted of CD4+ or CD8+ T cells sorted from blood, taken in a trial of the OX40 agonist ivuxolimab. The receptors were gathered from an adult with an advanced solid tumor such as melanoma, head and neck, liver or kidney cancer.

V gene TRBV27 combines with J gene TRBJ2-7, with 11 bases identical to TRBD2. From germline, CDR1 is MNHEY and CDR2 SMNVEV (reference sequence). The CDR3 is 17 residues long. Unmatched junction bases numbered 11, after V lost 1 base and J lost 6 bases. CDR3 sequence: CASSLLTSGMGPAEQYF. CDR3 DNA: TGTGCCAGCAGTTTATTGACTAGCGGGATGGGCCCTGCCGAGCAGTACTTC.

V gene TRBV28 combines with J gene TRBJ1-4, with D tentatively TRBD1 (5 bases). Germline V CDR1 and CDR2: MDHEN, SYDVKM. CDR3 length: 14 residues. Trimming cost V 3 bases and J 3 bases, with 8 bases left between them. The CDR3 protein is CASSLPGSNEKLFF. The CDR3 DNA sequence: TGTGCCAGCAGTTTGCCAGGGTCTAATGAAAAACTGTTTTTT.

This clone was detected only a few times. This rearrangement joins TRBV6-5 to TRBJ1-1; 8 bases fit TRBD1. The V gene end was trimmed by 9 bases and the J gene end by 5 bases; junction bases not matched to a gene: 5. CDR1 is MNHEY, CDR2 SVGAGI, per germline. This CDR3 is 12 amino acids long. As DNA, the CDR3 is TGTGCCAGTCAGGGGGCGTTTACTGAAGCTTTCTTT. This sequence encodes CASQGAFTEAFF.

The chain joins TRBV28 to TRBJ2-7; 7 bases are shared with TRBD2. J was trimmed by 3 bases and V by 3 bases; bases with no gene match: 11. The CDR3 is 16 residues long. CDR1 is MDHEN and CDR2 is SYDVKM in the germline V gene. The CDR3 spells CASSFPRAGVGYEQYF. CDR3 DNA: TGTGCCAGCAGTTTCCCCCGGGCGGGGGTGGGCTACGAGCAGTACTTC.

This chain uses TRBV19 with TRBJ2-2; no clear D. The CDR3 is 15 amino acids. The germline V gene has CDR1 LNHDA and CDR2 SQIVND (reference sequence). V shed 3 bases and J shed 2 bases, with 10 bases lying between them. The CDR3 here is CASSIAGRNTGELFF. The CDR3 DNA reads TGTGCCAGTAGTATTGCAGGAAGAAACACCGGGGAGCTGTTTTTT.

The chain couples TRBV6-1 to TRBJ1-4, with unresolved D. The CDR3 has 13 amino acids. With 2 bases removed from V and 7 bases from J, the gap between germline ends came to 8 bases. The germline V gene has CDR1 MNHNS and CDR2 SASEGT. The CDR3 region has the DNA TGTGCCAGCAGTGAAAATCACGGTGAAAAACTGTTTTTT. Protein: CASSENHGEKLFF.

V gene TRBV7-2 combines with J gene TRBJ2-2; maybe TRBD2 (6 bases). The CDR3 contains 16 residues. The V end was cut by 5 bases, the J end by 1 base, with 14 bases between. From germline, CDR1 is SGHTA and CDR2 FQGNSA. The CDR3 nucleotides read TGTGCCAGCAGCCCCCAGACTAGGGGGAACACCGGGGAGCTGTTTTTT. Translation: CASSPQTRGNTGELFF.

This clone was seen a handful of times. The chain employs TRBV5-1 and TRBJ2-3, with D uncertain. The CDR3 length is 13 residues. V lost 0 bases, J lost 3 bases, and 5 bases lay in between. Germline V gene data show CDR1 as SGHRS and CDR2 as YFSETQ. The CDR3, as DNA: TGCGCCAGCAGCTTGGTGCGGACAGATACGCAGTATTTT. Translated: CASSLVRTDTQYF.

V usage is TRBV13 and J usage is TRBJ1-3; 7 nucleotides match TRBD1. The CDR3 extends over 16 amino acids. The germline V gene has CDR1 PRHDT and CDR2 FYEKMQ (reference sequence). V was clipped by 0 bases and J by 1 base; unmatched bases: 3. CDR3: CASSLGRGGSGNTIYF. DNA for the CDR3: TGTGCCAGCAGCTTAGGCAGGGGGGGATCTGGAAACACCATATATTTT.

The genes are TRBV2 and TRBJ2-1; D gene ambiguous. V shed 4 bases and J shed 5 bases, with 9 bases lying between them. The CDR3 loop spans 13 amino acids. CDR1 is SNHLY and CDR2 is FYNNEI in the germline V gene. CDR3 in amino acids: CASSALEHNEQFF. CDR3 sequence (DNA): TGTGCCAGCAGTGCCCTAGAACACAATGAGCAGTTCTTC.

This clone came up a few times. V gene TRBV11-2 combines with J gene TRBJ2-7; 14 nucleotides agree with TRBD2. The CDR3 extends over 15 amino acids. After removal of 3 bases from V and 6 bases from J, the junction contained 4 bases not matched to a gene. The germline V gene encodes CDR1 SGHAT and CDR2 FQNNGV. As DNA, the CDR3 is TGTGCCAGCAGCTTCTCCGGGACTAGCGGGGGCGAGCAGTACTTC. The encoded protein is CASSFSGTSGGEQYF. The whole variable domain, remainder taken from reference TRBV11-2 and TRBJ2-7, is EAGVAQSPRYKIIEKRQSVAFWCNPISGHATLYWYQQILGQGPKLLIQFQNNGVVDDSQLPKDRFSAERLKGVDSTLKIQPAKLEDSAVYLCASSFSGTSGGEQYFGPGTRLTVT.

The CDR3 coding sequence is TGTGCCAGTGGCAGACAGGGACGTGCGGTTGGCACTGAAGCTTTCTTT. Amino acids: CASGRQGRAVGTEAFF. The chain couples TRBV21-1 to TRBJ1-1; the D call of TRBD1 is as the table states it, not checked on the DNA. TRBV21-1 is annotated as a pseudogene. CDR3 size: 16 residues.

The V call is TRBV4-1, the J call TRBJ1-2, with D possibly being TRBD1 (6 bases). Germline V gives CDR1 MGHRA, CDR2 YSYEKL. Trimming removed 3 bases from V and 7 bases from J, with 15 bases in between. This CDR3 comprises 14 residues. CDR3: CASSQLPGEGGYTF. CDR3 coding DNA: TGCGCCAGCAGCCAGCTACCAGGGGAAGGTGGCTACACCTTC.